The 18 T cell receptor beta chains below were found in one sample sequenced in a study of read filtering for tumor transcriptome and immune sequencing. The library was built from 400 ng RNA with molecular barcoded adaptors for alpha/delta and beta/gamma chains. TCRdb reprocessed the reads via MiXCR and lists one record per CDR3 protein. The repertoire has 90,000 to 95,000 distinct CDR3 sequences, approximately 21% of them found once; the top ten carry about an eighth. Material for sequencing was a population of CD138-negative cells sorted from bone marrow. These receptors were obtained from a donor at least 40 years old with multiple myeloma.

To note about this clonotype: It is likely a read error, because the conserved phenylalanine at the end of the CDR3 is missing. Here the CDR3 reads CASNDRVGSQPQHL. For the CDR3, the DNA is TGTGCCAGCAACGACAGGGTTGGCAGTCAGCCCCAGCATTTG. The chain is built from TRBV6-1 and TRBJ1-5; 7 nucleotides align to TRBD1. V trimming: 7 bases; J trimming: 6 bases; junction bases outside the gene matches: 9. The CDR3 consists of 14 residues. CDR1 is MNHNS, CDR2 SASEGT, per germline.

As concerns this clonotype: A read error may explain this, as a much larger clone is one base away. The V call is TRBV29-1, the J call TRBJ2-3, with D possibly TRBD1 on 6 matching bases. Trimming took off 0 bases at V and 4 bases at J, with 14 bases between the two ends. Germline V gene data show CDR1 as SQVTM and CDR2 as ANQGSEA. The CDR3 length is 15 residues. In DNA form, the CDR3 reads TGCAGCGTTGAAGATCTGGACAAGGGGGCAGATACGCAGTATTTT. Translating gives CSVEDLDKGADTQYF.

Many counts were recorded for this clonotype. The V and J genes are TRBV20-1 and TRBJ2-5; D might be TRBD1 (5 bases). Germline-derived CDR1 and CDR2 are DFQATT and SNEGSKA (reference sequence). The CDR3 runs to 14 residues. V was shortened by 0 bases and J by 5 bases, with 13 bases between the two germline ends. For the CDR3, the DNA is TGCAGTGCTAGAGATGTGCCCCCAGGGGAGACCCAGTACTTC. Its translation is CSARDVPPGETQYF.

This clonotype showed up many times. The chain links TRBV11-2 to TRBJ2-1, with no clear D. The ends were cut back, 1 base at V and 4 bases at J, with 14 bases in the middle. The germline V gene has CDR1 SGHAT and CDR2 FQNNGV. CDR3 length equals 16 residues. The CDR3 loop is CASSLVLETAYNEQFF. The CDR3 DNA reads TGTGCCAGCAGCTTAGTCCTTGAGACGGCTTACAATGAGCAGTTCTTC. The variable domain in full, with the rest retrieved from reference TRBV11-2 and TRBJ2-1, is EAGVAQSPRYKIIEKRQSVAFWCNPISGHATLYWYQQILGQGPKLLIQFQNNGVVDDSQLPKDRFSAERLKGVDSTLKIQPAKLEDSAVYLCASSLVLETAYNEQFFGPGTRLTVL.

A word on this clonotype: An end of the junction does not agree with germline; a read error may underlie this. The chain couples TRBV2 to TRBJ2-3; 8 nucleotides align to TRBD2. Germline CDR1 is SNHLY and CDR2 is FYNNEI. The CDR3 extends over 15 amino acids. CDR3 DNA sequence: TGTGCCAGCAGTGACGCGAGCGGGGGAGCAGATACGCGGTATTTT. Translating gives CASSDASGGADTRYF.

Details on this clonotype: A much larger clone lies one base from this, so it may be a read error. The rearrangement joins TRBV30 to TRBJ1-1, with D possibly TRBD1 on 5 matching bases. In germline, CDR1 is GTSNPN, CDR2 SVGIG (reference sequence). The length of the CDR3 is 12 residues. Trimming pared 2 bases from V and 10 bases from J, leaving 14 bases between. CDR3 DNA sequence: TGTGCCTGGAGTCCGGGGGGGTCTGGAGCTTTCTTT. The encoded protein is CAWSPGGSGAFF.

V is TRBV28 and J is TRBJ1-3; no clear D gene. V lost 3 bases and J 4 bases, leaving 13 bases between the germline ends. Germline V lookup: CDR1 MDHEN, CDR2 SYDVKM. CDR3 length: 15 amino acids. For the CDR3, the DNA is TGTGCCAGCAGTTTTTACCCAAGGAGCGGAAACACCATATATTTT. This sequence encodes CASSFYPRSGNTIYF.

This clonotype was recorded at least ten times. The chain is built from TRBV29-1 and TRBJ1-1; 7 positions match TRBD1. This CDR3 has 12 residues. From germline, CDR1 is SQVTM and CDR2 ANQGSEA. V dropped 7 bases and J dropped 6; count of bases not matched to a gene: 8. CDR3 residues: CSGSTGVAEAFF. The CDR3 DNA reads TGCAGCGGGTCCACAGGGGTCGCTGAAGCTTTCTTT.

The sample holds a few counts of this clonotype. The gene calls are TRBV20-1 and TRBJ1-5, with 10 nucleotides matching TRBD1. The germline V gene has CDR1 DFQATT and CDR2 SNEGSKA (reference sequence). The CDR3 extends over 14 amino acids. With V trimmed by 5 bases and J by 7 bases, 8 bases remained unmatched. The CDR3 is CSAAPGQGRQPQHF. DNA for the CDR3: TGCAGTGCTGCTCCGGGACAGGGGAGACAGCCCCAGCATTTT.

Ten or more counts support this clonotype. The chain uses TRBV12-3 or TRBV12-4 and TRBJ2-2; 12 nucleotides match TRBD2. Trimming took 3 bases from V and 7 from J; bases not matched to a gene: 3. This CDR3 is 15 amino acids long. The CDR3 nucleotides are TGTGCCAGCAGTTTTCAGACTAGCGGGAGCGGGGAGCTGTTTTTT. It specifies CASSFQTSGSGELFF.

At least ten counts were recorded for this clonotype. The V and J genes are TRBV6-1 and TRBJ1-4, with TRBD1 identical over 8 bases. Germline CDR1 reads MNHNS; CDR2 reads SASEGT. The CDR3 length is 15 residues. The V segment lost 8 bases and the J segment 3 bases; nucleotides outside the gene matches: 8. This CDR3 reads CASRSQGAANEKLFF. In DNA, the CDR3 is TGTGCCAGCCGCAGTCAGGGGGCTGCTAATGAAAAACTGTTTTTT.

This clonotype was seen repeatedly, ten times or more. V gene TRBV12-3 or TRBV12-4 combines with J gene TRBJ2-1; D ambiguous. The V end lost 5 bases, the J end lost 10 bases, and 9 bases lay between the germline ends. The CDR3 spans 11 residues. Written as DNA, the CDR3 is TGTGCCAGCAGTGCCGTGAGCGAGCAGTTCTTC. Protein: CASSAVSEQFF.

This clonotype was seen ten or more times. This chain uses TRBV12-3 or TRBV12-4 with TRBJ1-6, with D maybe TRBD1 (5 bases). This CDR3 has 14 residues. The V and J ends lost 5 bases and 7 bases respectively, with 12 bases between them. The CDR3 region has the DNA TGTGCCAGCAGTCTCGACAGACCGAATTCACCCCTCCACTTT. Translated: CASSLDRPNSPLHF.

This clonotype came up a few times. The chain is built from TRBV21-1 and TRBJ2-2; the table's D gene call, TRBD1, was not cross checked with the DNA. TRBV21-1 is given as a pseudogene. The CDR3 totals 13 residues. The CDR3 sequence is CARPGQGTGELFF. The CDR3 nucleotides are TGTGCCCGACCGGGACAGGGGACCGGGGAGCTGTTTTTT.

V gene TRBV2 combines with J gene TRBJ2-2; 12 nucleotides agree with TRBD1. The J segment lost 10 bases and the V segment lost 9 bases, leaving 9 bases of the junction unmatched. Germline loops: CDR1 SNHLY, CDR2 FYNNEI. This CDR3 is 14 amino acids long. The CDR3 spells CASFSGTGGLELFF. CDR3 in DNA: TGTGCCAGTTTCTCCGGGACAGGGGGCTTGGAGCTGTTTTTT. Combining the CDR3 with reference TRBV2 and TRBJ2-2 gives the whole variable domain EPEVTQTPSHQVTQMGQEVILRCVPISNHLYFYWYRQILGQKVEFLVSFYNNEISEKSEIFDDQFSVERPDGSNFTLKIRSTKLEDSAMYFCASFSGTGGLELFFGEGSRLTVL.

This clonotype has a single count. A read error may explain this, as a much larger clone is one base away. The chain has TRBV20-1 and TRBJ2-2, with D tentatively TRBD1 (6 bases). The CDR3 runs 13 residues. The germline V and J ends were trimmed by 8 bases and 6 bases, with 16 bases remaining between them. Germline CDR1 DFQATT, CDR2 SNEGSKA (reference sequence). Here the CDR3 reads CSSLRGRAGELFF. CDR3 sequence (DNA): TGCAGTTCTCTCAGGGGTAGGGCCGGGGAGCTGTTTTTT.

This clonotype is medium-sized by share. A read error may produce the germline difference seen at one junction end. The rearrangement joins TRBV5-8 to TRBJ2-1; D gene uncertain. The CDR3 length is 13 residues. Germline assignment: CDR1 SGHTS and CDR2 YDEGEE. The CDR3, as DNA: TGCGCCAGCAGCTTGGATCGGTACAATGAGCAGTTCTTC. As protein: CASSLDRYNEQFF.

This clonotype was recorded at least ten times. The rearrangement joins TRBV6-5 to TRBJ2-2; TRBD1 matches 7 bases. Germline CDR1 reads MNHEY; CDR2 reads SVGAGI. This CDR3 region has 14 residues. Germline trimming cut 5 bases from V and 4 bases from J; bases unmatched to any gene: 4. The CDR3 protein is CASSGSGGTGELFF. The DNA for the CDR3 is TGTGCCAGCAGTGGATCAGGGGGCACCGGGGAGCTGTTTTTT.